This T cell receptor beta chain was documented in a study of cytomegalovirus exposure and HLA in healthy donors. About the study: Across 300 to 400 genotyped donors, approximately 81% landed in the Caucasian-associated ancestry cluster. Study findings and constraints: Reports showed the classifier diagnosing cytomegalovirus status with high specificity and sensitivity. A later analysis linked 15,000 to 20,000 TCR beta sequences to HLA alleles at 0.05 false discovery rate.

Turning to this clone: What it recognizes is unknown.

The PCR employed 60 Vbeta primers together with 13 Jbeta primers. Some clones are missing from TCRdb's copy, which holds only in-frame ones; the method was immunoSEQ multiplex PCR. The sample's table shows roughly 42,000 clones. Per germline, CDR1 MNHEY and CDR2 SVGAGI. CDR3 length: 15 residues. The V end lost 2 bases, the J end lost 2 bases, and 11 bases lay between the germline ends. Sequenced input: PBMCs. This sequence was found in a man aged 25 to 45 in good health and CMV-seronegative. The gene calls are TRBV6-5 and TRBJ2-3, with D tentatively TRBD1 (6 bases). The CDR3 here is CASSYMGATTDTQYF. CDR3 DNA sequence: TGTGCCAGCAGTTACATGGGGGCCACCACAGATACGCAGTATTTT.